The next 23 T cell receptor beta chains were all read from a single sample in a study of graft-versus-host responses after intestinal transplantation. The repertoire was sequenced with immunoSEQ multiplex PCR; TCRdb's copy has only in-frame clones and lacks some. The profile shows around 71,000 clones, 80% to 95% of them singletons. This material consisted of bone marrow, taken 734 days after intestinal transplantation. The receptors were gathered from a human patient who received an intestinal transplant, so some T cells may come from the graft donor.

The chain has TRBV7-9 and TRBJ1-2; 9 positions match TRBD1. The CDR3 is 14 residues long. With V trimmed by 5 bases and J by 2 bases, 3 bases remained unmatched. The V gene's germline CDR1 is SEHNR and CDR2 FQNEAQ (reference sequence). CDR3 in amino acids: CASSQDRGNYGYTF. CDR3 bases: TGTGCCAGCAGCCAAGACAGGGGGAACTATGGCTACACCTTC.

The chain employs TRBV4-1 and TRBJ1-5; possibly TRBD1 for D (5 bases). CDR3 length: 18 residues. Germline assignment: CDR1 MGHRA and CDR2 YSYEKL. Trimming removed 1 base at V and 0 bases at J, with 16 bases between. CDR3 sequence reads: CASSQGVQGPYSNQPQHF. The CDR3 region has the DNA TGCGCCAGCAGCCAAGGGGTTCAGGGCCCTTATAGCAATCAGCCCCAGCATTTT.

The chain joins TRBV5-1 to TRBJ1-1, with D possibly TRBD1 on 5 matching bases. The CDR3 runs to 13 residues. The germline CDR1 and CDR2 sequences are SGHRS and YFSETQ. V lost 4 bases and J 4 bases, leaving 11 bases between the germline ends. This CDR3 reads CASSPAGGTEAFF. For the CDR3, the DNA is TGCGCCAGCAGCCCCGCGGGGGGCACTGAAGCTTTCTTT.

In DNA form, the CDR3 reads TGTGCCAGCAGCTCCATGTACAGGGGCGGGGAGCTGTTTTTT. Its protein is CASSSMYRGGELFF. The rearrangement uses TRBV5-4 and TRBJ2-2; 7 bases match TRBD1. Germline CDR1 SGHNT, CDR2 YYREEE (reference sequence). Trimming took 3 bases from V and 7 from J; bases not matched to a gene: 6. The CDR3 runs to 14 residues.

This chain uses TRBV29-1 with TRBJ1-2, with 9 bases fitting TRBD1. After removal of 4 bases from V and 9 bases from J, the junction contained 18 bases not matched to a gene. Germline CDR1 is SQVTM and CDR2 is ANQGSEA. This CDR3 has 16 amino acids. CDR3 residues: CSVVLLGLRTGESYTF. CDR3 nucleotides: TGCAGCGTTGTCCTCTTGGGTCTTAGGACAGGGGAAAGCTACACCTTC.

The chain carries TRBV6-5 and TRBJ1-1; D remains unclear. Germline CDR1 and CDR2: MNHEY and SVGAGI. V was cut by 6 bases and J by 11 bases, with 19 bases left in between. The CDR3 has 13 residues. For the CDR3, the DNA is TGTGCCAGCAGACTCACAGTCTGGGAGTACGCTTTCTTT. This encodes CASRLTVWEYAFF.

The rearrangement uses TRBV4-1 and TRBJ2-7, with 10 bases lining up with TRBD2. Germline CDR1 and CDR2: MGHRA and YSYEKL. This CDR3 is built from 15 residues. V dropped 4 bases and J dropped 4; count of bases not matched to a gene: 7. The DNA for the CDR3 is TGCGCCAGCAGCCCCACTAGCGGGGCTTTGTACGAGCAGTACTTC. This gives the protein CASSPTSGALYEQYF.

The V call is TRBV6-1, the J call TRBJ1-5; maybe TRBD1 (5 bases). Germline V gives CDR1 MNHNS, CDR2 SASEGT. CDR3 length: 13 amino acids. The V gene lost 3 bases and the J gene lost 5 bases, with 8 bases spanning the gap. The CDR3 region has the DNA TGTGCCAGCAGTGAGGTAGGGGATCAGCCCCAGCATTTT. Translation: CASSEVGDQPQHF.

The chain uses TRBV7-9 and TRBJ1-1, with a weak D call TRBD1 (5 bases). From germline, CDR1 is SEHNR and CDR2 FQNEAQ (reference sequence). Trimming removed 2 bases at V and 6 bases at J, with 10 bases between. The CDR3 consists of 13 residues. CDR3: CASSLRSGPEAFF. DNA of the CDR3: TGTGCCAGCAGCTTACGGTCAGGGCCTGAAGCTTTCTTT.

The rearrangement links TRBV30 to TRBJ2-7; 9 nucleotides match TRBD2. The germline gives CDR1 GTSNPN, CDR2 SVGIG (reference sequence). With 1 base clipped from V and 4 bases from J, the junction kept 17 bases outside the gene matches. The CDR3 covers 18 residues. Here the CDR3 reads CAWSGREGRDGARYEQYF. The CDR3 DNA is TGTGCCTGGAGTGGGCGGGAGGGCCGGGATGGGGCCAGGTACGAGCAGTACTTC.

The chain couples TRBV5-6 to TRBJ2-3, with unresolved D. CDR3 size: 16 residues. Germline V gene data show CDR1 as SGHDT and CDR2 as YYEEEE. Trimming left V 5 bases short and J 3 bases short, with 19 bases between. The DNA for the CDR3 is TGTGCCAGCAGTCCCTGGGGAAAAGAAAGAACAGATACGCAGTATTTT. Its translation: CASSPWGKERTDTQYF.

This chain uses TRBV28 with TRBJ1-5; D gene unclear. From germline, CDR1 is MDHEN and CDR2 SYDVKM. The CDR3 extends over 11 amino acids. Trimming shortened V by 6 bases and J by 11 bases, and 11 bases separated the two germline ends. For the CDR3, the DNA is TGTGCCAGCAGCCTGGACGAAGCCCAGCATTTT. Amino acid sequence: CASSLDEAQHF. The full variable domain, completed using reference TRBV28 and TRBJ1-5, is DVKVTQSSRYLVKRTGEKVFLECVQDMDHENMFWYRQDPGLGLRLIYFSYDVKMKEKGDIPEGYSVSREKKERFSLILESASTNQTSMYLCASSLDEAQHFGDGTRLSIL.

The genes are TRBV6-5 and TRBJ1-6; tentatively, D is TRBD1 (5 bases). CDR1 and CDR2 from the germline V gene are MNHEY and SVGAGI. Trimming took 5 bases from V and 4 from J, leaving 9 bases between them. The CDR3 has 14 amino acids. The CDR3 DNA sequence: TGTGCCAGCAGTGAAACAGGTTATAATTCACCCCTCCACTTT. Residues: CASSETGYNSPLHF.

The chain has TRBV6-6 and TRBJ2-5; D ambiguous. Trimming left V 7 bases short and J 1 base short, with 10 bases between. This CDR3 comprises 13 residues. Germline loops: CDR1 MNHNY, CDR2 SVGAGI (reference sequence). CDR3 sequence reads: CASTPGTQETQYF. DNA of the CDR3: TGTGCCAGCACCCCCGGAACCCAAGAGACCCAGTACTTC.

This clone was recorded once. The chain couples TRBV6-5 to TRBJ2-5; D could derive from TRBD1 or TRBD2 (5 bases each). Germline CDR1 is MNHEY and CDR2 is SVGAGI. The CDR3 is 16 amino acids. V lost 0 bases and J 3 bases, leaving 14 bases between the germline ends. The chain's CDR3 is CASSYSWGPRKETQYF. The DNA of the CDR3 is TGTGCCAGCAGTTACTCATGGGGACCCAGGAAAGAGACCCAGTACTTC.

J is TRBJ2-5 and V is TRBV19, with D tentatively TRBD1 (5 bases). V lost 4 bases and J lost 0, with 15 bases in between. The CDR3 spans 16 residues. CDR1 LNHDA and CDR2 SQIVND come from the germline V gene (reference sequence). The CDR3 bases are TGTGCCAGTAGTACCCGACAGAGCTCGTACCAAGAGACCCAGTACTTC. This translates into CASSTRQSSYQETQYF.

This clone was counted only a few times. The V gene is TRBV6-9, the J gene TRBJ1-3, with a possible D match to TRBD1 (6 bases). This CDR3 contains 13 residues. V was shortened by 6 bases and J by 2 bases, with 8 bases between the two germline ends. Germline V lookup: CDR1 MNHGY, CDR2 SVAAGI. The CDR3, as DNA: TGTGCCAGCAGCCGGGACACTGGAAACACCATATATTTT. This encodes CASSRDTGNTIYF.

This clone was seen once. The genes are TRBV6-5 and TRBJ1-2; D might be TRBD1 (6 bases). The length of the CDR3 is 13 residues. The germline V gene encodes CDR1 MNHEY and CDR2 SVGAGI. Trimming took 5 bases from V and 5 from J, leaving 12 bases between them. The CDR3 here is CASSPDRLYGYTF. The DNA of the CDR3 is TGTGCCAGCAGTCCCGACAGGTTATATGGCTACACCTTC.

The chain carries TRBV6-5 and TRBJ1-5; TRBD1 is a possible D gene (6 bases). Looked up from germline, CDR1 is MNHEY and CDR2 is SVGAGI. Trimming left V 5 bases short and J 5 bases short, with 13 bases between. The CDR3 runs to 14 residues. CDR3 protein: CASSAGAGDQPQHF. Here the CDR3 DNA reads TGTGCCAGCAGTGCAGGGGCGGGGGATCAGCCCCAGCATTTT.

CDR3 sequence (DNA): TGTGCCAGCAGCTTGCACCCGGGACTAGTCATAGATACGCAGTATTTT. It codes for CASSLHPGLVIDTQYF. The chain is built from TRBV5-6 and TRBJ2-3, with 8 positions matching TRBD2. The V gene's germline CDR1 is SGHDT and CDR2 YYEEEE. V dropped 1 base and J dropped 5; count of bases not matched to a gene: 9. This CDR3 is 16 amino acids long.

The chain is built from TRBV10-2 and TRBJ2-1, with D perhaps TRBD1 or TRBD2 (5 bases each). CDR1 and CDR2 from the germline V gene are WSHSY and SAAADI. The CDR3 is 14 amino acids. V was shortened by 4 bases and J by 9 bases, with 16 bases between the two germline ends. The CDR3 coding sequence is TGCGCCAGCAGTGGGGACCGCGCGTCTTCTGAGCAGTTCTTC. It is translated as CASSGDRASSEQFF.

CDR3 amino acids: CASSQDLSGRAWHADTQYF. CDR3 coding DNA: TGCGCCAGCAGCCAAGATCTTAGCGGGAGGGCCTGGCACGCAGATACGCAGTATTTT. This chain connects TRBV4-1 to TRBJ2-3, with 11 bases that match TRBD2. CDR3 size: 19 residues. The germline V gene has CDR1 MGHRA and CDR2 YSYEKL. After removal of 0 bases from V and 4 bases from J, the junction contained 12 bases not matched to a gene.

The J gene is TRBJ2-7, the V gene TRBV6-5, with no clear D. Germline V gives CDR1 MNHEY, CDR2 SVGAGI. The CDR3 spans 15 residues. The germline V and J ends were trimmed by 5 bases and 1 base, with 15 bases remaining between them. The DNA of the CDR3 is TGTGCCAGCAGTAACCATGGACGGGCATCCTACGAGCAGTACTTC. This codes for CASSNHGRASYEQYF.